Included here is one T cell receptor beta chain sequence, with context. Its target is unknown. These data are taken from a study of T cell repertoires in cytomegalovirus infection. Turning to the study itself: HLA-C-restricted CMV epitopes, recently identified, and well-studied HLA-B-restricted ones were used by the study. Carrying CMV and the relevant HLA type showed in public TCR beta signatures.

General study results and limits: Summed frequency of public TCR beta families distinguished CMV carriers with the relevant HLA. The ex vivo response was dominated by HLA-C-restricted CMV-specific TCR beta clonotypes.

TCRdb passed the reads through MiXCR, listing each CDR3 protein once. The sample contains around 300,000 distinct CDR3 sequences, roughly a fifth of which appear only once. In germline, CDR1 is LNHNV, CDR2 YYDKDF (reference sequence). CDR3 length: 17 residues. Trimming removed 2 bases from V and 4 bases from J; junction bases left unmatched: 11. The sequence derives from a human donor in good health (CMV status not recorded). Some clones in this sample may be carry-over from other donors' samples. The sample consisted of cultured PBMCs, taken from culture after CMV antigen stimulation. The rearrangement joins TRBV15 to TRBJ2-1; 7 bases match TRBD2. CDR3 in DNA: TGTGCCACCAGCAGATTTCCTTTGCGGGGGAGATACAATGAGCAGTTCTTC. The encoded protein is CATSRFPLRGRYNEQFF. The complete variable domain, with remaining parts taken from reference TRBV15 and TRBJ2-1, reads DAMVIQNPRYQVTQFGKPVTLSCSQTLNHNVMYWYQQKSSQAPKLLFHYYDKDFNNEADTPDNFQSRRPNTSFCFLDIRSPGLGDTAMYLCATSRFPLRGRYNEQFFGPGTRLTVL.